A selection of T cell receptor beta chains follows, all from one sample in a study of early T cells in non-severe SARS-CoV-2 infection. TCRdb independently ran MiXCR on the 5' RACE reads; one entry per CDR3 protein. The top ten clones hold about 2.7% of a sample with about 49,000 distinct CDR3 sequences, about 6% of them seen once. Sample: whole blood, taken at baseline. These receptor sequences come from an adult who was a healthcare worker with PCR-confirmed SARS-CoV-2 infection or an uninfected control (not recorded which). The CDR3 runs from the conserved cysteine through the conserved F or W.

J | V | CDR3
TRBJ2-1 | TRBV13 | CASSLDSSGGAVEQFF
TRBJ2-3 | TRBV12-5 | CASGLMRDRRFTDTQYF
TRBJ1-2 | TRBV7-6 | CASSLARGALYGYTF
TRBJ1-2 | TRBV19 | CASSIEDFYGYTF
TRBJ1-4 | TRBV28 | CASSLSAASGEEKLFF
TRBJ2-7 | TRBV19 | CASSMASGGPHSYEQYF
TRBJ2-1 | TRBV12-3/TRBV12-4 | CASRRTNSYNEQFF
TRBJ2-5 | TRBV7-9 | CASSLAGTTETQYF
TRBJ2-7 | TRBV11-3 | CASSLVQGGEQYF
TRBJ1-4 | TRBV11-2 | CASSWPYGKLFF
TRBJ1-2 | TRBV6-5 | CASSYEGGINYGYTF
TRBJ2-7 | TRBV4-3 | CASSQESRGVSYEQYF
TRBJ2-5 | TRBV13 | CASSVLAGVQETQYF
TRBJ2-7 | TRBV7-8 | CASSTYHEQYF
TRBJ1-1 | TRBV6-1 | CASCGDRTWGTKAFF
TRBJ2-3 | TRBV6-5 | CASTVGDTSTDTQYF
TRBJ1-4 | TRBV4-3 | CASSQDGGPIQEKLFF
TRBJ1-1 | TRBV2 | CASSEGGLNTEAFF
TRBJ2-7 | TRBV19 | CASSSRQARAYEQYF
TRBJ2-2 | TRBV5-1 | CASRPGTSTGELFF
TRBJ2-3 | TRBV5-1 | CASSSKPGISTDTQYF
TRBJ1-6 | TRBV3-1 | CASSPGQNNSPLHF
TRBJ2-1 | TRBV7-6 | CASSLRLTSGVVNYNEQFF
TRBJ1-4 | TRBV4-3 | CASSQEAGFNEKLFF
TRBJ1-1 | TRBV5-1 | CASSFTGGDTEAFF
TRBJ1-5 | TRBV7-2 | CASSLTGSGQPQHF
TRBJ2-1 | TRBV5-1 | CASSLATRNEQFF
TRBJ2-1 | TRBV20-1 | CSARDETLGSYNEQFF
TRBJ1-1 | TRBV20-1 | CSATFEVGAAEAFF
TRBJ2-2 | TRBV11-2 | CASSLVLNTGELFF
TRBJ2-1 | TRBV20-1 | CSATEDFGYNEQFF
TRBJ2-1 | TRBV29-1 | CSVTGTLSYNEQFF
TRBJ2-3 | TRBV7-2 | CASSLGVTGGSADTQYF
TRBJ1-6 | TRBV9 | CASSVGAGPNSPLHF
TRBJ2-1 | TRBV2 | CASTSQGGPDNEQFF
TRBJ2-7 | TRBV9 | CASSVASSHEQYF
TRBJ2-3 | TRBV5-1 | CASSLSAGTGGEDTQYF
TRBJ2-4 | TRBV6-2/TRBV6-3 | CASSPPLGIQYF
TRBJ2-3 | TRBV7-9 | CASTGADTQYF
TRBJ2-5 | TRBV9 | CASSVGLAGRETQYF
TRBJ2-5 | TRBV29-1 | CSVDIQETQYF